A single sample is the source of the 3 T cell receptor beta chains below, sequenced in a study of blood T cell repertoires in COVID-19. Measured with immunoSEQ multiplex PCR; TCRdb has only the in-frame clones, and not every one. The repertoire holds fewer than 100,000 clones, with 88% as singletons. The sequenced sample consisted of peripheral blood. The receptors here all came from a human donor in a cohort sampled during active COVID-19.

The chain uses TRBV7-8 and TRBJ2-3; D is unclear. The CDR3 runs 12 residues. Germline V gene sequence: CDR1 SGHVS, CDR2 FQNEAQ. V shed 5 bases and J shed 4 bases, with 7 bases lying between them. The CDR3 DNA reads as TGTGCCAGCAGCCCGCAGGCAGATACGCAGTATTTT. Encoded protein: CASSPQADTQYF.

This clone was seen only once. V gene TRBV9 combines with J gene TRBJ2-2, with 9 nucleotides matching TRBD1. The CDR3 runs 16 residues. Germline V gives CDR1 SGDLS, CDR2 YYNGEE. Trimming at V came to 1 base and at J to 4 bases, leaving 5 bases not matched to a gene. As DNA, the CDR3 is TGTGCCAGCAGCGTATCGGGACAGGGTTCCACCGGGGAGCTGTTTTTT. Protein: CASSVSGQGSTGELFF. Looking up the rest from reference TRBV9 and TRBJ2-2 gives the full variable domain: DSGVTQTPKHLITATGQRVTLRCSPRSGDLSVYWYQQSLDQGLQFLIQYYNGEERAKGNILERFSAQQFPDLHSELNLSSLELGDSALYFCASSVSGQGSTGELFFGEGSRLTVL.

The rearrangement uses TRBV6-2 or TRBV6-3 and TRBJ1-1, with 10 bases matching TRBD1. This CDR3 has 17 amino acids. V lost 4 bases to trimming and J lost 1 base; unmatched junction nucleotides: 9. In germline, CDR1 is MNHEY, CDR2 SVGEGT. The CDR3 protein is CASSSPDRGKENTEAFF. DNA for the CDR3: TGTGCCAGCAGTTCCCCGGACAGGGGGAAGGAGAACACTGAAGCTTTCTTT.